Listed below are T cell receptor beta chains from one sample, sequenced in a study of blood T cell repertoires in COVID-19. Repertoires were generated with immunoSEQ multiplex PCR, while TCRdb's copy carries only in-frame clones and drops some. The data contain about 28,000 clones, 89% of them singletons. The sample was peripheral blood. The receptors originated from a human donor with acute or convalescent COVID-19. The donor label of this sample is uncertain. Both conserved end residues are part of each CDR3. The D gene is left open where the match is weak. Some rows have no size entry. The others give once, few or many, or a class for an expanded clone.

v_call	j_call	d_call	clone_size	cdr3_nt	cdr3_aa
TRBV11-3	TRBJ1-1	.	.	TGTGCCAGCAGCTTAGAATTCATCGGCAGGGAAGCTTTCTTT	CASSLEFIGREAFF
TRBV30	TRBJ1-4	TRBD1	.	TGTGCCTGGGCTCCGGGACAGGGTCACGAAAAACTGTTTTTT	CAWAPGQGHEKLFF
TRBV19	TRBJ2-6	.	.	TGTGCCAGTAAAGGCAGGGGGTGGGGGGCAACCTCTGGGGCCAACGTCCTGACTTTC	CASKGRGWGATSGANVLTF
TRBV5-6	TRBJ2-5	.	.	TGTGCCAGCAGCCCCTTGACGGGAGTCCAAGAGACCCAGTACTTC	CASSPLTGVQETQYF
TRBV10-1	TRBJ1-5	TRBD1	.	TGCGCCAGCAGGGGACAGACTAGCAATCAGCCCCAGCATTTT	CASRGQTSNQPQHF
TRBV30	TRBJ2-5	.	.	TGTGCCTGGAGTGTATCGCGATTGAGGGAGACCCAGTACTTC	CAWSVSRLRETQYF
TRBV12-5	TRBJ1-5	.	.	TGTGCTAGTGCCCCGTGGGGAGGGGGTGGAAGCAATCAGCCCCAGCATTTT	CASAPWGGGGSNQPQHF
TRBV10-1	TRBJ2-1	TRBD2	.	TGCGCCAGCAGTGACTCCCTAGCGGGAGGGCCGGGTGAGCAGTTCTTC	CASSDSLAGGPGEQFF
TRBV7-9	TRBJ1-1	TRBD1	.	TGTGCCAGCAGCCTAGAAGGACAGGGGGCTTTCTTT	CASSLEGQGAFF
TRBV5-1	TRBJ2-5	.	.	TGCGCCAGCACCCCCGCCCGGGGGGCCCAGGAGACCCAGTACTTC	CASTPARGAQETQYF
TRBV6-5	TRBJ2-7	.	.	TGTGCCAGCAGTTCCGGACAGCCCTACGAGCAGTACTTC	CASSSGQPYEQYF
TRBV2	TRBJ2-6	TRBD2	.	TGTGCCAGCAGTGTAGCGGGGGGGTCCGGGGCCAACGTCCTGACTTTC	CASSVAGGSGANVLTF
TRBV5-1	TRBJ1-1	TRBD1	.	TGCGCCAGCAGCTTGGTCACACAGGGGGGGCATCATGAAGCTTTCTTT	CASSLVTQGGHHEAFF
TRBV5-1	TRBJ1-4	TRBD1	.	TGCGCCAGCAGCAGCAATACAGGGGTCGAGGGTAAACTGTTTTTT	CASSSNTGVEGKLFF
TRBV29-1	TRBJ2-1	.	.	TGCAGCACCCGACAGGCCGAATACAATGAGCAGTTCTTC	CSTRQAEYNEQFF
TRBV29-1	TRBJ2-1	TRBD2	.	TGCAGCGGCGCGGGACTAGCGGACAATGAGCAGTTCTTC	CSGAGLADNEQFF
TRBV28	TRBJ2-4	TRBD2	few	TGTGCCAGCAGTAGGCGAGGACTAGCGGGACCAGCCAAAAACATTCAGTACTTC	CASSRRGLAGPAKNIQYF
TRBV9	TRBJ2-3	.	.	TGTGCCAGCGGCGACCACCGGGATTCTGTCACAGATACGCAGTATTTT	CASGDHRDSVTDTQYF
TRBV9	TRBJ1-3	.	few	TGTGCCAGCAGCCTGCGGCCGGACTCTGGAAACACCATATATTTT	CASSLRPDSGNTIYF
TRBV24-1	TRBJ2-1	TRBD1	.	TGTGCCACCAGTGAGCGCTCAGGACAGGGGGGTGTGAATGAGCAGTTCTTC	CATSERSGQGGVNEQFF
TRBV14	TRBJ1-6	.	.	TGTGCCAGCAGCCAAGGGGGGGGGAAAGGATCACCCCTCCACTTT	CASSQGGGKGSPLHF
TRBV6-6	TRBJ1-4	TRBD1	.	TGTGCCAGCTCCGGGACAGGGGAGGAAAAACTGTTTTTT	CASSGTGEEKLFF
TRBV2	TRBJ1-6	TRBD1	.	TGTGCCAGCACCGGACAGGGGAATTCACCCCTCCACTTT	CASTGQGNSPLHF
TRBV12-3/TRBV12-4	TRBJ1-6	.	.	TGTGCCAGCGGAGGACAGTATAATTCACCCCTCCACTTT	CASGGQYNSPLHF
TRBV6-1	TRBJ2-5	.	.	TGTGCCAGCAGTGAAGCTTCGGGGGGCCGGGAGACCCAGTACTTC	CASSEASGGRETQYF
TRBV20-1	TRBJ2-7	TRBD2	.	TGCAGGGTTGGGACTAGCTACGAGCAGTACTTC	CRVGTSYEQYF
TRBV7-6	TRBJ1-2	.	.	TGTGCCAGCAGCCTTCAGGGGCCGTCAAAGGATATCAATGGCTACACCTTC	CASSLQGPSKDINGYTF
TRBV5-6	TRBJ1-1	TRBD1	.	TGTGCCAGCAGCGGGGGGACAGGGCTGAACACTGAAGCTTTCTTT	CASSGGTGLNTEAFF
TRBV19	TRBJ1-4	.	.	TGTGCCAGTACCGGGCGGGTGTCAACTAATGAAAAACTGTTTTTT	CASTGRVSTNEKLFF
TRBV28	TRBJ2-3	.	.	TGTGCCAGCAGTTTAGGACAGACAGATACGCAGTATTTT	CASSLGQTDTQYF
TRBV5-8	TRBJ2-5	TRBD2	.	TGTGCCAGCAGCCCCGGGGGGGTCGCAATTCAAGAGACCCAGTACTTC	CASSPGGVAIQETQYF
TRBV7-8	TRBJ1-2	.	.	TGTGCCAGCAGCTTACGGCTGTGGGGAGGTGGAGGCTACACCTTC	CASSLRLWGGGGYTF
TRBV10-3	TRBJ2-3	TRBD2	.	TGTGCCATCAGTGTAATAGCGGGGGCCACAGATACGCAGTATTTT	CAISVIAGATDTQYF
TRBV9	TRBJ1-2	TRBD1	.	TGTGCCAGCAGCGACCCTCGGACAGGGGGAATAGACTATGGCTACACCTTC	CASSDPRTGGIDYGYTF
TRBV12-5	TRBJ1-5	TRBD1	.	TGTGCTAGTGGTTCGGGACAGGGGAGGTCTGGCAATCAGCCCCAGCATTTT	CASGSGQGRSGNQPQHF
TRBV19	TRBJ1-6	.	.	TGTGCCAGTACGGAAGCGACTTATAATTCACCCCTCCACTTT	CASTEATYNSPLHF
TRBV7-2	TRBJ2-7	.	.	TGTGCCAGCAGCCCCCGGACGGAGGACTACGAGCAGTACTTC	CASSPRTEDYEQYF
TRBV4-1	TRBJ1-2	TRBD1	.	TGCGCCAGCAGCCAACCGGACAGGGGCTTTGGCTACACCTTC	CASSQPDRGFGYTF
TRBV15	TRBJ1-2	.	.	TGTGCCACCAGCAGAGAACGGGGAGGGTATGGCTACACCTTC	CATSRERGGYGYTF
TRBV7-8	TRBJ2-1	.	.	TGTGCCAGCAGCTTAGTGGGGGCAGGGCGAACCATGACTGAGCAGTTCTTC	CASSLVGAGRTMTEQFF
TRBV12-3/TRBV12-4	TRBJ2-5	.	.	TGTGCCAGCAGTCCGGGGTCCCAAGAGACCCAGTACTTC	CASSPGSQETQYF
TRBV6-5	TRBJ1-1	.	.	TGTGCCAGCATCGACACAATCAACCCTGAAGCTTTCTTT	CASIDTINPEAFF
TRBV28	TRBJ2-3	TRBD2	.	TGTGCCAGCAGTTTAGGACTAGTTCCAGATACGCAGTATTTT	CASSLGLVPDTQYF
TRBV2	TRBJ1-2	.	few	TGTGCCAGCAGTGAAGATAAGACAGTGTCTGGCTACACCTTC	CASSEDKTVSGYTF
TRBV6-6	TRBJ1-3	.	.	TGTGCCAGCAGTCTCCCAGGGCGCCCCGGAAACACCATATATTTT	CASSLPGRPGNTIYF
TRBV25-1	TRBJ2-7	.	.	TGTGCCAGCAGTGGCGGTTACGAGCAGTACTTC	CASSGGYEQYF
TRBV7-2	TRBJ2-7	.	few	TGTGCCAGCAGCTTAAACCTAGGCCCCTACGAGCAGTACTTC	CASSLNLGPYEQYF
TRBV27	TRBJ2-4	TRBD1	.	TGTGCCAGCAGTAGACAGGGGGCATGGGTCAAAAACATTCAGTACTTC	CASSRQGAWVKNIQYF